This T cell receptor (beta chain) was recorded in a study of early T cells in non-severe SARS-CoV-2 infection. Unique molecular identifiers were affixed to single, distinct cDNA molecules. TCRdb redid the calling of the 5' RACE reads with MiXCR, one entry per CDR3 protein. The sample shows roughly 40,000 distinct CDR3 sequences, about 5.9% of them seen only once. After removal of 4 bases from V and 5 bases from J, the junction contained 8 bases not matched to a gene. Looked up from germline, CDR1 is LNHDA and CDR2 is SQIVND (reference sequence). The CDR3 consists of 15 residues. The TCR sequence derives from an adult who was a healthcare worker with PCR-confirmed SARS-CoV-2 infection or an uninfected control (not recorded which). V gene TRBV19 combines with J gene TRBJ2-7; 10 nucleotides agree with TRBD1. Sample: whole blood, taken at baseline. CDR3 sequence reads: CASSTTGGVFDEQYF. CDR3 nucleotides: TGTGCCAGTAGTACGACAGGGGGCGTTTTTGACGAGCAGTACTTC.